What follows are 2 T cell receptor beta chains derived from one specimen sequenced in a study of blood T cell repertoires in COVID-19 (TCRdb year 2020). Libraries were built with the immunoSEQ multiplex PCR assay. TCRdb obtained this table from immuneACCESS and retained in-frame rearrangements with V and J assigned. These tables miss some clones; where compared with another copy, unresolved V genes account for less than half of the shortfall, and the remainder is unexplained. The sample table lists about 59,000 clones, 70% to 75% of them with a count of one. Roughly 13% of the sample belongs to the ten largest clones. The sequenced material came from peripheral blood. The receptors come from a woman in her seventies with acute or convalescent COVID-19.

In DNA, the CDR3 is TGTGCCACCAGTAAGGAGACTGAAGCTTTCTTT. It translates to CATSKETEAFF. The J gene is TRBJ1-1, the V gene TRBV24-1; D gene uncertain. The CDR3 is 11 residues long. With 6 bases removed from V and 5 bases from J, the gap between germline ends came to 6 bases. Germline V gene data show CDR1 as KGHDR and CDR2 as SFDVKD.

This rearrangement joins TRBV3-1 (or the pseudogene TRBV3-2) to TRBJ1-1, with a possible D match to TRBD1 (5 bases). The germline V gene encodes CDR1 LGHDT and CDR2 YNNKEL (reference sequence). The CDR3 loop spans 13 amino acids. V was shortened by 4 bases and J by 6 bases, with 12 bases between the two germline ends. CDR3: CASSLFRQPEAFF. In nucleotides, the CDR3 is TGTGCCAGCAGCCTCTTTAGACAGCCTGAAGCTTTCTTT.